The clone carrying this T cell receptor beta chain was seen only a few times. Antigen unknown. The study isolated at least 6 million PBMCs from each sample. The data are from a study of blood T cells in healthy people across ages. A sample-barcoded 5' primer and a J-beta primer mix were used in a second PCR of roughly 7 to 11 cycles. TCRdb itself ran the 5' RACE reads through MiXCR, one entry per CDR3 protein. The table has around 1,500,000 distinct CDR3 sequences, 28% seen once; the top ten hold less than 9.5%. Trimming pared 0 bases from V and 0 bases from J, leaving 13 bases between. The CDR3 is made up of 17 amino acids. From germline, CDR1 is SGDLS and CDR2 YYNGEE. Regarding the study as a whole: Unsorted PBMC material precluded a definitive naive versus antigen-experienced comparison. Greater diversity and more naive CD4+ cells were seen in long-lived donors than in aged donors. Getting older went along with TCR beta diversity per million T cells dropping roughly linearly.

The chain has TRBV9 and TRBJ2-1; TRBD2 might be the D (5 bases). The sample comprised blood. This clonotype originated in a woman younger than 45 in good health. The DNA of the CDR3 is TGTGCCAGCAGCGTAGAGCCAAGTAGCGTCTCCTACAATGAGCAGTTCTTC. Its translation is CASSVEPSSVSYNEQFF.